What follows describes a single T cell receptor beta chain. The target antigen is unknown. Trimming stripped 5 bases from V and 0 bases from J, with 8 bases between. The CDR3 totals 14 residues. CDR1 is MNHNY, CDR2 SVGAGI, per germline (reference sequence). The data originate from a study of shared clonotypes between healthy human individuals. The study, taken as a whole, reports: Sharing across four donors was highest in naive CD4 (roughly 5%) and lowest in memory CD8 (roughly 0.4%). Despite large depth, sorted-subset datasets appeared incompletely sequenced.

The table came from immunoSEQ multiplex PCR; TCRdb's copy has only in-frame clones and leaves some out. The sample consists of 2,500,000 or so clones, roughly 92% of them appearing once. Healthy HIV-negative adults without recent acute infections or vaccinations served as donors. The study separated CD4+ cells into CD45RA+ naive and CD45RA-negative memory subsets. The receptor was derived from a man between 18 and 35 years old in good health. V usage is TRBV6-6 and J usage is TRBJ2-1; TRBD1 is a possible D gene (5 bases). Material for sequencing was naive CD4+ T cells sorted from blood. Noted subset: CD45RA+ positively selected. CDR3 sequence: CASSQGSSYNEQFF. CDR3 nucleotide sequence: TGTGCCAGCAGTCAGGGTAGCTCCTACAATGAGCAGTTCTTC.